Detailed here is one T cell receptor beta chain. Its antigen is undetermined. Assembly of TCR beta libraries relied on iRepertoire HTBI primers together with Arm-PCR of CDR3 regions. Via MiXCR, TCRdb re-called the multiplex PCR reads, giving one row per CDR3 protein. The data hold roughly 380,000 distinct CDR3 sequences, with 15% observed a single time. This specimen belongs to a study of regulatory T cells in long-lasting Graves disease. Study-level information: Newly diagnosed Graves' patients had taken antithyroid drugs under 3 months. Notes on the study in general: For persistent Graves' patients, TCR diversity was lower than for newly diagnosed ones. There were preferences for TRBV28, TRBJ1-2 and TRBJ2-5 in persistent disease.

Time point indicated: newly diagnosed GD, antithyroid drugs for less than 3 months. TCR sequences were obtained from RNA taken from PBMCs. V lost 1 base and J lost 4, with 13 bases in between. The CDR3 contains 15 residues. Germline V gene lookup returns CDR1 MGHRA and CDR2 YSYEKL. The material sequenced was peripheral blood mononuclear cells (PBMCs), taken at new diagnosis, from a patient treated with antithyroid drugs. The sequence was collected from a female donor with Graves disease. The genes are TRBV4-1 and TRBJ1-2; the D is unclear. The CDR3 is CASSQVGGFGYGYTF. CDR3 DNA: TGCGCCAGCAGCCAAGTAGGAGGGTTTGGCTATGGCTACACCTTC.